These 16 T cell receptor beta chains were sequenced from one sample in a study of blood T cell repertoires in COVID-19. This table comes from immunoSEQ multiplex PCR, and its TCRdb copy is limited to in-frame clones, with some not included. This sample has about 350,000 clones, with approximately 89% found just once. The material sequenced was peripheral blood. The origin of the receptors is an older woman with COVID-19, enrolled during active disease.

Notes on this clone: This specimen includes other DNA sequences encoding the same CDR3. This chain uses TRBV5-1 with TRBJ1-2; D perhaps matches TRBD1 (6 bases). V lost 0 bases and J lost 5, with 8 bases in between. Germline-derived CDR1 and CDR2 are SGHRS and YFSETQ. The CDR3 covers 13 residues. The DNA of the CDR3 is TGCGCCAGCAGCTTGGGGACAGTTTATGGCTACACCTTC. This sequence encodes CASSLGTVYGYTF.

The rearrangement links TRBV7-2 to TRBJ1-6; 9 positions match TRBD1. Germline V gene data show CDR1 as SGHTA and CDR2 as FQGNSA. J gave up 7 bases and V 4 bases, and 2 bases lay outside the gene matches. This CDR3 comprises 14 residues. CDR3 sequence: CASSWDRVNSPLHF. For the CDR3, the DNA is TGTGCCAGCAGCTGGGACAGGGTCAATTCACCCCTCCACTTT.

The chain joins TRBV28 to TRBJ2-5; D is undetermined. The germline V gene has CDR1 MDHEN and CDR2 SYDVKM. Trimming cost V 5 bases and J 7 bases, with 17 bases left between them. The CDR3 covers 14 residues. For the CDR3, the DNA is TGTGCCAGCAGTACCTCCAGGAACTTGGGGACCCAGTACTTC. Amino acids: CASSTSRNLGTQYF.

The gene calls are TRBV7-3 and TRBJ2-1; D might be TRBD1 (6 bases). The CDR3 loop spans 14 amino acids. V lost 1 base, J lost 4 bases, and 8 bases lay in between. The germline V gene has CDR1 SGHTA and CDR2 FQGTGA. CDR3 coding DNA: TGTGCCAGCAGCTTAAACAGGGCTTACAATGAGCAGTTCTTC. Residues: CASSLNRAYNEQFF.

This chain uses TRBV7-6 with TRBJ1-5; 8 nucleotides match TRBD1. The V segment lost 1 base and the J segment 4 bases; nucleotides outside the gene matches: 6. Looked up from germline, CDR1 is SGHVS and CDR2 is FNYEAQ. The CDR3 consists of 16 residues. CDR3 nucleotides: TGTGCCAGCAGCTTAGGAGGACAGGGAGGGAATCAGCCCCAGCATTTT. This codes for CASSLGGQGGNQPQHF.

The rearrangement joins TRBV12-3 or TRBV12-4 to TRBJ1-3, with D possibly TRBD1 on 6 matching bases. The V end was cut by 8 bases, the J end by 4 bases, with 12 bases between. The CDR3 is 13 residues long. The CDR3 nucleotides read TGTGCCAGCGACAGACAGGACGGAAACACCATATATTTT. Encoded protein: CASDRQDGNTIYF.

This clone was observed a few times. The chain has TRBV7-6 and TRBJ1-4; the D gene is possibly TRBD1 (5 bases). Germline V gene lookup returns CDR1 SGHVS and CDR2 FNYEAQ. V lost 1 base and J 5 bases, leaving 8 bases between the germline ends. The CDR3 loop spans 14 amino acids. Here the CDR3 DNA reads TGTGCCAGCAGCTTAGGAACAGGAAATGAAAAACTGTTTTTT. It is translated as CASSLGTGNEKLFF. Full variable domain (rest looked up from reference TRBV7-6 and TRBJ1-4): GAGVSQSPRYKVTKRGQDVALRCDPISGHVSLYWYRQALGQGPEFLTYFNYEAQQDKSGLPNDRFSAERPEGSISTLTIQRTEQRDSAMYRCASSLGTGNEKLFFGSGTQLSVL.

This clone was counted a single time. The rearrangement links TRBV6-4 to TRBJ2-1; D possibly corresponds to TRBD1 (6 bases). The CDR3 is 14 amino acids. Germline V gene lookup returns CDR1 MRHNA and CDR2 SNTAGT. Trimming took 6 bases from V and 4 from J, leaving 13 bases between them. CDR3 coding DNA: TGTGCCAGCAGCGCCGGGACAAAGTACAATGAGCAGTTCTTC. It translates to CASSAGTKYNEQFF.

This clone was seen just once. The CDR3 sequence: CATSREATSYEQYF. The CDR3 DNA reads as TGTGCCACCAGCAGAGAGGCCACCTCCTACGAGCAGTACTTC. The chain joins TRBV15 to TRBJ2-7; D not certain. V was clipped by 0 bases and J by 0 bases, with 6 bases between them. The CDR3 runs to 14 residues. CDR1 is LNHNV, CDR2 YYDKDF, per germline (reference sequence).

The chain links TRBV6-1 to TRBJ2-7; 8 bases agree with TRBD1. Germline V gene data show CDR1 as MNHNS and CDR2 as SASEGT. V lost 4 bases, J lost 3 bases, and 5 bases stayed unmatched. The length of the CDR3 is 14 residues. The CDR3 DNA reads TGTGCCAGCAGTGTAGCAGGGGGCATCTACGAGCAGTACTTC. Translating it yields CASSVAGGIYEQYF.

This chain uses TRBV3-1 (or the pseudogene TRBV3-2) with TRBJ2-1; 9 bases fit TRBD2. CDR1 is LGHDT, CDR2 YNNKEL, per germline (reference sequence). Unmatched junction bases numbered 8, after V lost 2 bases and J lost 6 bases. The CDR3 is made up of 16 amino acids. CDR3 in amino acids: CASSQWGWTSVNEQFF. DNA for the CDR3: TGTGCCAGCAGCCAATGGGGGTGGACTAGCGTCAATGAGCAGTTCTTC.

This rearrangement joins TRBV29-1 to TRBJ2-4; 11 bases match TRBD1. Per the germline V gene, CDR1 is SQVTM and CDR2 is ANQGSEA. Losses at the gene ends were 8 bases for V and 9 bases for J; bases not matched to a gene: 6. This CDR3 contains 12 residues. For the CDR3, the DNA is TGCAGCATTAGGACAGGGGGCGTCATTCAGTACTTC. Translating gives CSIRTGGVIQYF.

This clone has just one count. Other DNA variants within this sample encode the same CDR3. J is TRBJ2-2 and V is TRBV6-5; TRBD2 might be the D (5 bases). Germline V lookup: CDR1 MNHEY, CDR2 SVGAGI. The CDR3 covers 14 residues. V dropped 2 bases and J dropped 4 bases, with 8 bases sitting between them. The CDR3 DNA reads as TGTGCCAGCAGTTACGGTGGAGGCACCGGGGAGCTGTTTTTT. As protein: CASSYGGGTGELFF.

V usage is TRBV30 and J usage is TRBJ1-6, with 9 positions matching TRBD1. The length of the CDR3 is 17 residues. The J segment lost 7 bases and the V segment lost 0 bases, leaving 10 bases of the junction unmatched. CDR1 is GTSNPN, CDR2 SVGIG, per germline (reference sequence). The CDR3 spells CAWSVSKTGTGNSPLHF. DNA for the CDR3: TGTGCCTGGAGTGTAAGCAAGACCGGGACAGGGAATTCACCCCTCCACTTT.

The rearrangement links TRBV4-1 to TRBJ1-4, with D maybe TRBD1 (6 bases). CDR3 size: 15 residues. From germline, CDR1 is MGHRA and CDR2 YSYEKL. Trimming pared 1 base from V and 8 bases from J, leaving 14 bases between. The CDR3 region is CASSQAGARGEKLFF. The DNA of the CDR3 is TGCGCCAGCAGCCAAGCAGGGGCAAGGGGGGAAAAACTGTTTTTT.

The count of this clone is one. This sequence joins TRBV5-1 and TRBJ2-6; TRBD1 might be the D (5 bases). Germline V lookup: CDR1 SGHRS, CDR2 YFSETQ. The V end was cut by 0 bases, the J end by 0 bases, with 7 bases between. There are 16 residues in the CDR3. CDR3 region: CASSLGGASGANVLTF. The CDR3 DNA sequence: TGCGCCAGCAGCTTGGGGGGCGCCTCTGGGGCCAACGTCCTGACTTTC.